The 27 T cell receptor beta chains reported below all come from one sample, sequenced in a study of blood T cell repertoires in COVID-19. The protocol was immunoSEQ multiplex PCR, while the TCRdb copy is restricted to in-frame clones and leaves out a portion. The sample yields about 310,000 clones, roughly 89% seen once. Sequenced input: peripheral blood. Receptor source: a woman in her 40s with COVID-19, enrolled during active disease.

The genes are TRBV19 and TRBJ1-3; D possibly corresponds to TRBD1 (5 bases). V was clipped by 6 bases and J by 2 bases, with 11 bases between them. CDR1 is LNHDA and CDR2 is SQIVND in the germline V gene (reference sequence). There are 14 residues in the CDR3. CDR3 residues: CASRTSGAGNTIYF. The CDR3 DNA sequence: TGTGCCAGTAGGACCTCGGGGGCTGGAAACACCATATATTTT.

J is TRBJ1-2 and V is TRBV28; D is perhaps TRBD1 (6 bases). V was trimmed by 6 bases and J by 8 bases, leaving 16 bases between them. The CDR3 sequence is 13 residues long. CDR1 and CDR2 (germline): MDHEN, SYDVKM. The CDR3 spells CASRSRAGEGYTF. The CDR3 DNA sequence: TGTGCCAGCAGAAGCCGGGCAGGGGAGGGCTACACCTTC.

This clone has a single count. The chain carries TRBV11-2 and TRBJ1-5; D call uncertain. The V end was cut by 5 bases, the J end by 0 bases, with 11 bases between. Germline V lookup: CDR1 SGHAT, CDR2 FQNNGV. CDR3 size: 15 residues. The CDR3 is CASSPDGYSNQPQHF. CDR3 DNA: TGTGCCAGCAGCCCTGACGGGTATAGCAATCAGCCCCAGCATTTT. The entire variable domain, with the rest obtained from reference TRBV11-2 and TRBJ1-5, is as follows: EAGVAQSPRYKIIEKRQSVAFWCNPISGHATLYWYQQILGQGPKLLIQFQNNGVVDDSQLPKDRFSAERLKGVDSTLKIQPAKLEDSAVYLCASSPDGYSNQPQHFGDGTRLSIL.

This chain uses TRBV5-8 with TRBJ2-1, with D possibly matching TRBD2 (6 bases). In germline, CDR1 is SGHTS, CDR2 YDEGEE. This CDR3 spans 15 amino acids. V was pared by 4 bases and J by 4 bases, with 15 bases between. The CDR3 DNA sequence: TGTGCCAGCAGCCGGACATTGGACTATTACAATGAGCAGTTCTTC. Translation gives CASSRTLDYYNEQFF.

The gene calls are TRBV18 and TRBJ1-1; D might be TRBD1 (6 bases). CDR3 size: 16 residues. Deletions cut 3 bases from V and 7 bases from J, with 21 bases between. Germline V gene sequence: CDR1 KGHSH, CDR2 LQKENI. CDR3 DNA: TGTGCCAGCTCACCGGGCCAGCAGGGTTTAGGGGGTGAAGCTTTCTTT. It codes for CASSPGQQGLGGEAFF.

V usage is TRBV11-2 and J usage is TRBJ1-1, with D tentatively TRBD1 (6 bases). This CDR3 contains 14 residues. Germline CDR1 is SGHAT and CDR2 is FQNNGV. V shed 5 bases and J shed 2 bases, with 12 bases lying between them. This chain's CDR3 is CASSSNRANTEAFF. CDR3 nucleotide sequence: TGTGCCAGCAGCAGCAACAGGGCTAACACTGAAGCTTTCTTT.

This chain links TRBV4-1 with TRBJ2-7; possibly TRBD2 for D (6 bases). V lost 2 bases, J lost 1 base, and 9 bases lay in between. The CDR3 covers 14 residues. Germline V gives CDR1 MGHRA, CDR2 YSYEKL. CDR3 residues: CASSQTGTSYEQYF. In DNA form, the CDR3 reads TGCGCCAGCAGCCAAACGGGGACTTCCTACGAGCAGTACTTC.

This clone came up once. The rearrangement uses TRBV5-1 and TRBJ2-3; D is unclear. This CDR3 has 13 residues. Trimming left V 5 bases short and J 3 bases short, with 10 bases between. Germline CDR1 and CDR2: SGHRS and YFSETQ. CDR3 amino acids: CASSLWATDTQYF. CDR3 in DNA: TGCGCCAGCAGTCTCTGGGCAACAGATACGCAGTATTTT.

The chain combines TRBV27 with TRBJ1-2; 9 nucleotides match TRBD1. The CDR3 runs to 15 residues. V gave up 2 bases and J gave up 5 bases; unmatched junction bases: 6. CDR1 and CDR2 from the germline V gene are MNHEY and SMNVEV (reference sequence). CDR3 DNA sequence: TGTGCCAGCAGTTTAGGGACAGGGAGGGGATATGGCTACACCTTC. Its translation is CASSLGTGRGYGYTF.

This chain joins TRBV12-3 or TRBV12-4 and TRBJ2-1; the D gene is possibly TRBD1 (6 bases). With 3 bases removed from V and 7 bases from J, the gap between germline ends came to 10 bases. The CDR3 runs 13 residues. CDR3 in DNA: TGTGCCAGCAGTTTTGGGGGCCTAAATGAGCAGTTCTTC. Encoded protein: CASSFGGLNEQFF.

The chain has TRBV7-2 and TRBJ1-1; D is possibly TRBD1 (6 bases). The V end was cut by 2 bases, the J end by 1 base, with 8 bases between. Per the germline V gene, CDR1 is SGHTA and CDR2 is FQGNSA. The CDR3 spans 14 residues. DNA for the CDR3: TGTGCCAGCAGCTTACAGGGGACGAACACTGAAGCTTTCTTT. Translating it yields CASSLQGTNTEAFF.

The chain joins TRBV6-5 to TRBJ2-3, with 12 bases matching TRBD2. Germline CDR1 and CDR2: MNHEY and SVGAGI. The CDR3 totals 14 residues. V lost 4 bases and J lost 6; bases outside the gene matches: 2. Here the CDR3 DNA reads TGTGCCAGCAGTTCGACTAGCGGGAGCGATACGCAGTATTTT. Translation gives CASSSTSGSDTQYF.

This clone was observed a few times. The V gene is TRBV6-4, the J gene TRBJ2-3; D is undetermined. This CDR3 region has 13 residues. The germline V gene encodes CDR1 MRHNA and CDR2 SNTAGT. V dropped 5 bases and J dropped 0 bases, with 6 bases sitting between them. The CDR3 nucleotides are TGTGCCAGCAGTTCTTCTAGCACAGATACGCAGTATTTT. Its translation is CASSSSSTDTQYF.

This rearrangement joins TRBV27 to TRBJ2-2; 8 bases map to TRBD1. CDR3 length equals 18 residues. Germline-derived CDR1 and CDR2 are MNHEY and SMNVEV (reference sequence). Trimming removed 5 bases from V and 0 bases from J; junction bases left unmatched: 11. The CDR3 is CASSPRTGPDTNTGELFF. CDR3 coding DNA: TGTGCCAGCAGTCCTAGGACAGGGCCTGATACGAACACCGGGGAGCTGTTTTTT.

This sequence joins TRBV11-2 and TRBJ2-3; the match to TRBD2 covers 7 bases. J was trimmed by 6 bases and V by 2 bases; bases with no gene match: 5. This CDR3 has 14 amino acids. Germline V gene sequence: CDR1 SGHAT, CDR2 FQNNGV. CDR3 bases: TGTGCCAGCAGCTTATCGGGGGGTGGGGATACGCAGTATTTT. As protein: CASSLSGGGDTQYF.

This CDR3 reads CASRREDRERLTNEKLFF. The CDR3 coding sequence is TGTGCCAGTCGCCGAGAGGACAGGGAAAGATTAACTAATGAAAAACTGTTTTTT. The J gene is TRBJ1-4, the V gene TRBV19, with 8 bases identical to TRBD1. The V and J ends lost 8 bases and 1 base, in that order; junction bases with no gene match: 15. CDR3 size: 18 residues. Per germline, CDR1 LNHDA and CDR2 SQIVND (reference sequence).

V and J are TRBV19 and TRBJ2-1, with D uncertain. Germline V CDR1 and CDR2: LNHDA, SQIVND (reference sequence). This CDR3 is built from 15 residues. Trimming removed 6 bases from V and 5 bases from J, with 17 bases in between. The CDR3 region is CASRTGSSLDNEQFF. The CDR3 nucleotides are TGTGCCAGTAGAACTGGTTCTTCTCTGGACAATGAGCAGTTCTTC.

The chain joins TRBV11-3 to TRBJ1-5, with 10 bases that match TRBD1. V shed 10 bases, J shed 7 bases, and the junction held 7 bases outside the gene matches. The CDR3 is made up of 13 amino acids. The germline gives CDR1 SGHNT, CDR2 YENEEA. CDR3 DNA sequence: TGTGCCAAGCCGACAGGGGGCTTCCAGCCCCAGCATTTT. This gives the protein CAKPTGGFQPQHF. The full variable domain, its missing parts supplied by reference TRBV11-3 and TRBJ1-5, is EAGVVQSPRYKIIEKKQPVAFWCNPISGHNTLYWYLQNLGQGPELLIRYENEEAVDDSQLPKDRFSAERLKGVDSTLKIQPAELGDSAVYLCAKPTGGFQPQHFGDGTRLSIL.

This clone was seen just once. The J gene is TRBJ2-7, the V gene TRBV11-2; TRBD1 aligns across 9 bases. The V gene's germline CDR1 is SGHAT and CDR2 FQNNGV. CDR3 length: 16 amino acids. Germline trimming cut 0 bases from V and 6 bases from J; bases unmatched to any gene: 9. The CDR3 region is CASSLESGQGSREQYF. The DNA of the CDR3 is TGTGCCAGCAGCTTAGAATCAGGACAGGGGTCTCGCGAGCAGTACTTC.

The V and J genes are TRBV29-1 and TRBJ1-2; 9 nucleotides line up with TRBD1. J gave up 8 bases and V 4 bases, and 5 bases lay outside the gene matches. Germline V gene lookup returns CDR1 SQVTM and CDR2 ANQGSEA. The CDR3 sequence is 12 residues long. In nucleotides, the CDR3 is TGCAGCGTTGGTGACAGGGGGAACGGCTACACCTTC. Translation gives CSVGDRGNGYTF.

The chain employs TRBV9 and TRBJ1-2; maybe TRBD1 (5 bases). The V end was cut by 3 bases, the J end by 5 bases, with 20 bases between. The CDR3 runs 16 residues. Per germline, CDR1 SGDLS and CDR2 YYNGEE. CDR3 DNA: TGTGCCAGCAGCGAGGGGCCCCGGGCAGCAAGTTATGGCTACACCTTC. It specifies CASSEGPRAASYGYTF.

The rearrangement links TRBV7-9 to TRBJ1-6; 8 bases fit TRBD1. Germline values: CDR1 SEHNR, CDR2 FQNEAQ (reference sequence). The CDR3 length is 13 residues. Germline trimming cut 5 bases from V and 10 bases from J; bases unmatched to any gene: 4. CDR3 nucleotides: TGTGCCAGCAGCCGACAGGGGAGGTCACCCCTCCACTTT. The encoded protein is CASSRQGRSPLHF.

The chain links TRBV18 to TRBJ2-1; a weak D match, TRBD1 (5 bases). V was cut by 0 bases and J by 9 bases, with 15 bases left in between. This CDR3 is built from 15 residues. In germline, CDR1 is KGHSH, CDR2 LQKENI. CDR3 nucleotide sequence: TGTGCCAGCTCACCACCGCGGCCTTCAAGGGGTGAGCAGTTCTTC. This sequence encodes CASSPPRPSRGEQFF.

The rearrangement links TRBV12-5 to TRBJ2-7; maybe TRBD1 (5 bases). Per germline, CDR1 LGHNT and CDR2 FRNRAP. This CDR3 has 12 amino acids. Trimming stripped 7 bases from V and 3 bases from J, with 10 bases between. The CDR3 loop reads CASAWGVYEQYF. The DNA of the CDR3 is TGTGCTAGTGCCTGGGGCGTCTACGAGCAGTACTTC.

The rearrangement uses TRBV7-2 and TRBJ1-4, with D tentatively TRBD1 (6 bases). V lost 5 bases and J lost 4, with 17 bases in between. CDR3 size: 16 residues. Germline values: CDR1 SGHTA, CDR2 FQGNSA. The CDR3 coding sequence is TGTGCCAGCAGCCCCCTCCCAGGGGCCGATAATGAAAAACTGTTTTTT. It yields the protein CASSPLPGADNEKLFF.

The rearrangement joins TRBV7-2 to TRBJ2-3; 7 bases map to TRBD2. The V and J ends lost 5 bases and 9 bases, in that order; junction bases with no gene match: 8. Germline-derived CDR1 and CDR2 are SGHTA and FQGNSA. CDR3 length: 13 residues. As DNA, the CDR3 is TGTGCCAGCAGCCCTAGCGGTCCGACCACGCAGTATTTT. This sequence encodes CASSPSGPTTQYF.

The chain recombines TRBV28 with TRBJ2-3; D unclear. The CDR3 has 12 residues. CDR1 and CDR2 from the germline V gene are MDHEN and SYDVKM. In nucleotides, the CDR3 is TGTGCTATCCTCACTAGCACAGATACGCAGTATTTT. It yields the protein CAILTSTDTQYF.